This record covers a single T cell receptor beta chain. This entry is derived from a study of blood T cell repertoires in COVID-19. Method: immunoSEQ multiplex PCR; TCRdb's copy keeps in-frame clones and lacks some. Of about 130,000 clones listed, 75% to 90% are singletons. Trimming left V 2 bases short and J 4 bases short, with 15 bases between. From germline, CDR1 is SGHRS and CDR2 YFSETQ. The CDR3 totals 15 residues. This chain links TRBV5-1 with TRBJ1-2; D ambiguous. This receptor was identified in a human donor in a cohort sampled during active COVID-19. The material sequenced was peripheral blood. For the CDR3, the DNA is TGCGCCAGCAGCTTAGATTCCAGGATCGTCTATGGCTACACCTTC. As protein: CASSLDSRIVYGYTF.